A single TCR beta chain is shown here with its context. CDR1 and CDR2 from the germline V gene are MDHEN and SYDVKM. The CDR3 runs 18 residues. Trimming took off 1 base at V and 3 bases at J, with 19 bases between the two ends. TCRdb's table, derived via immunoSEQ multiplex PCR, lists solely in-frame clones and lacks some. Of about 130,000 clones listed, just over 85% are singletons. This sample is part of a study of T cell responses to AZD1222 COVID-19 vaccine. This receptor was identified in an adult in good health. The V call is TRBV28, the J call TRBJ1-5; D not resolved. The source material was peripheral blood, sampled on day 0 of MenACWY control vaccination. The CDR3 loop reads CASSLFGLRVGANQPQHF. The CDR3 DNA reads as TGTGCCAGCAGTTTATTCGGACTACGGGTGGGTGCCAATCAGCCCCAGCATTTT.